What follows are 18 T cell receptor beta chains derived from one specimen sequenced in a study of T cell responses to AZD1222 COVID-19 vaccine. The repertoire was sequenced with immunoSEQ multiplex PCR; TCRdb's copy has only in-frame clones and lacks some. The sample lists fewer than 120,000 clones, around 90% occurring once. The sequencing here drew on peripheral blood, taken on day 0 of AZD1222 vaccination. The receptors stem from an adult in good health.

The chain uses TRBV4-1 and TRBJ2-1; 14 positions match TRBD2. The junction had 3 bases not matched to a gene; V was cut back by 0 bases and J by 5 bases. CDR3 length equals 17 residues. The germline V gene has CDR1 MGHRA and CDR2 YSYEKL. CDR3 residues: CASSQEVGLAGDNEQFF. In DNA form, the CDR3 reads TGCGCCAGCAGCCAAGAGGTGGGACTAGCGGGGGACAATGAGCAGTTCTTC.

The chain couples TRBV2 to TRBJ2-2, with 7 bases lining up with TRBD1. The V gene end was trimmed by 7 bases and the J gene end by 1 base; junction bases not matched to a gene: 6. This CDR3 is built from 15 residues. Germline CDR1 reads SNHLY; CDR2 reads FYNNEI. The CDR3 region has the DNA TGTGCCAGCACTTTCGACAGGGAGAACACCGGGGAGCTGTTTTTT. Translating it yields CASTFDRENTGELFF.

This rearrangement joins TRBV2 to TRBJ2-5; TRBD2 agrees at 9 bases. In germline, CDR1 is SNHLY, CDR2 FYNNEI. The J segment lost 4 bases and the V segment lost 2 bases, leaving 8 bases of the junction unmatched. This CDR3 comprises 16 residues. DNA of the CDR3: TGTGCCAGCAGTGAAAGCTTTAGCGGGGGTGGAGAGACCCAGTACTTC. It codes for CASSESFSGGGETQYF.

The chain links TRBV5-1 to TRBJ1-2; no firm D call. V gave up 2 bases and J gave up 1 base, with 3 bases separating them. The germline V gene encodes CDR1 SGHRS and CDR2 YFSETQ. The CDR3 totals 12 residues. CDR3 nucleotides: TGCGCCAGCAGCTTAAGTAACTATGGCTACACCTTC. Its protein product is CASSLSNYGYTF.

The chain employs TRBV5-3 and TRBJ1-1, with 8 bases matching TRBD1. TRBV5-3 is placed among ORFs of uncertain function. This CDR3 is 19 amino acids long. V gave up 4 bases and J gave up 6 bases; unmatched junction bases: 23. CDR3 sequence: CARSPEGPLDRGKEAEAFF. The CDR3, as DNA: TGTGCCAGAAGCCCCGAGGGACCCTTAGACAGGGGTAAGGAGGCTGAAGCTTTCTTT.

The rearrangement joins TRBV27 to TRBJ2-1; D is uncertain. V dropped 1 base and J dropped 5 bases, with 9 bases sitting between them. Germline CDR1 is MNHEY and CDR2 is SMNVEV (reference sequence). CDR3 size: 14 residues. CDR3 sequence (DNA): TGTGCCAGCAGTTTATTGTCTTCGCACAATGAGCAGTTCTTC. Encoded protein: CASSLLSSHNEQFF.

This CDR3 reads CASSISTGGYTF. The CDR3 nucleotides read TGCGCCAGCAGCATTTCTACGGGCGGCTACACCTTC. The chain uses TRBV5-1 and TRBJ1-2; no clear D. V was clipped by 4 bases and J by 8 bases, with 12 bases between them. The length of the CDR3 is 12 residues. CDR1 SGHRS and CDR2 YFSETQ come from the germline V gene.

The chain links TRBV7-9 to TRBJ1-2; the match to TRBD1 covers 7 bases. The CDR3 extends over 13 amino acids. Germline CDR1 SEHNR, CDR2 FQNEAQ (reference sequence). The ends lost 3 bases at V and 4 bases at J; junction bases unmatched: 2. CDR3 bases: TGTGCCAGCAGCTTTGGACAGGTCTATGGCTACACCTTC. Amino acids: CASSFGQVYGYTF.

The V and J genes are TRBV5-4 and TRBJ2-2; 7 bases line up with TRBD1. This CDR3 contains 13 residues. Trimming removed 9 bases from V and 2 bases from J; junction bases left unmatched: 4. Germline assignment: CDR1 SGHNT and CDR2 YYREEE (reference sequence). CDR3 sequence (DNA): TGTGCCATCCGAGGGGGCAACACCGGGGAGCTGTTTTTT. Translated, it gives CAIRGGNTGELFF.

CDR3 nucleotides: TGTGCCAGCAGTTACTCGAAGGGGTACGAGCAGTACTTC. Its protein is CASSYSKGYEQYF. J is TRBJ2-7 and V is TRBV6-6; possibly TRBD1 for D (5 bases). Trimming removed 0 bases from V and 4 bases from J, with 7 bases in between. The CDR3 is 13 amino acids. Germline loops: CDR1 MNHNY, CDR2 SVGAGI (reference sequence).

This clone was detected only once. This chain uses TRBV2 with TRBJ2-2; tentatively, D is TRBD1 (5 bases). The length of the CDR3 is 13 residues. With 7 bases removed from V and 6 bases from J, the gap between germline ends came to 12 bases. Germline CDR1 reads SNHLY; CDR2 reads FYNNEI. In DNA form, the CDR3 reads TGTGCCAGCACCTTCTCCAGGGCCGGGGAGCTGTTTTTT. Its protein is CASTFSRAGELFF. Together with reference TRBV2 and TRBJ2-2, the CDR3 gives the full variable domain: EPEVTQTPSHQVTQMGQEVILRCVPISNHLYFYWYRQILGQKVEFLVSFYNNEISEKSEIFDDQFSVERPDGSNFTLKIRSTKLEDSAMYFCASTFSRAGELFFGEGSRLTVL.

This clone was seen a single time. The rearrangement joins TRBV6-5 to TRBJ1-4; D possibly corresponds to TRBD1 (5 bases). The germline V and J ends were trimmed by 2 bases and 2 bases, with 9 bases remaining between them. There are 15 residues in the CDR3. Germline V gene sequence: CDR1 MNHEY, CDR2 SVGAGI. CDR3 sequence: CASSYTGPTNEKLFF. CDR3 bases: TGTGCCAGCAGTTACACGGGACCGACTAATGAAAAACTGTTTTTT.

The rearrangement uses TRBV5-1 and TRBJ2-7, with D possibly matching TRBD1 (6 bases). Deletions cut 5 bases from V and 0 bases from J, with 18 bases between. The CDR3 consists of 16 residues. From germline, CDR1 is SGHRS and CDR2 YFSETQ. CDR3 nucleotide sequence: TGCGCCAGCAGTCAGGGACACCTCAAGAGCTCCTACGAGCAGTACTTC. Its translation: CASSQGHLKSSYEQYF.

The V and J genes are TRBV9 and TRBJ1-6, with TRBD1 as a possible D gene (6 bases). The CDR3 has 17 amino acids. Trimming removed 0 bases from V and 5 bases from J, with 15 bases in between. Germline values: CDR1 SGDLS, CDR2 YYNGEE. CDR3 amino acids: CASSVEMGARDNSPLHF. CDR3 in DNA: TGTGCCAGCAGCGTAGAGATGGGGGCTCGGGATAATTCACCCCTCCACTTT.

The chain couples TRBV11-2 to TRBJ2-4; 7 bases line up with TRBD1. CDR3 length: 16 residues. CDR1 SGHAT and CDR2 FQNNGV come from the germline V gene. With 2 bases clipped from V and 6 bases from J, the junction kept 10 bases outside the gene matches. As DNA, the CDR3 is TGTGCCAGCAGCTTACTAAGGGGGCAAGGGGGAAACATTCAGTACTTC. As protein: CASSLLRGQGGNIQYF.

V usage is TRBV7-9 and J usage is TRBJ1-6; 7 bases fit TRBD1. This CDR3 region has 15 residues. CDR1 and CDR2 from the germline V gene are SEHNR and FQNEAQ (reference sequence). Unmatched junction bases numbered 4, after V lost 4 bases and J lost 4 bases. The CDR3 DNA reads TGTGCCAGCAGCTCCCGGGACAGTTATAATTCACCCCTCCACTTT. Its translation is CASSSRDSYNSPLHF. Full variable domain (outside the CDR3, taken from reference TRBV7-9 and TRBJ1-6): DTGVSQNPRHKITKRGQNVTFRCDPISEHNRLYWYRQTLGQGPEFLTYFQNEAQLEKSRLLSDRFSAERPKGSFSTLEIQRTEQGDSAMYLCASSSRDSYNSPLHFGNGTRLTVT.

This rearrangement joins TRBV11-2 to TRBJ2-7; D may correspond to TRBD1 or TRBD2 (6 bases each). Trimming left V 1 base short and J 1 base short, with 11 bases between. The CDR3 is 15 residues long. CDR1 and CDR2 (germline): SGHAT, FQNNGV. The CDR3 is CASSLGQGRSYEQYF. For the CDR3, the DNA is TGTGCCAGCAGCTTAGGCCAGGGGAGGTCCTACGAGCAGTACTTC.

Of note for this clone: At one boundary the junction diverges from the germline segment, which might be a read error. The rearrangement links TRBV28 to TRBJ1-2, with 7 nucleotides matching TRBD1. The CDR3 runs to 12 residues. Germline loops: CDR1 MDHEN, CDR2 SYDVKM. CDR3 amino acids: CASSSRIQGNAF. In DNA form, the CDR3 reads TGTGCCAGCAGTTCAAGGATACAGGGGAACGCCTTC.